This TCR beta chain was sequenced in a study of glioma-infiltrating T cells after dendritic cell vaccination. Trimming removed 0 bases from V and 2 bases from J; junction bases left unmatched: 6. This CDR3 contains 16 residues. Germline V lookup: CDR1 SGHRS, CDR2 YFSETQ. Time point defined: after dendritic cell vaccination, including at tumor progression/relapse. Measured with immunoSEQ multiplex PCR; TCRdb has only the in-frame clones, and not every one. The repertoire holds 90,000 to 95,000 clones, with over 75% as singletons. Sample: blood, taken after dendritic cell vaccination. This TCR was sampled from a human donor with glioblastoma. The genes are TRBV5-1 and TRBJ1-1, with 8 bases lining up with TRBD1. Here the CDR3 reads CASSLEPQGGNTEAFF. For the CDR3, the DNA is TGCGCCAGCAGCTTGGAGCCACAGGGGGGAAACACTGAAGCTTTCTTT.